These 25 T cell receptor beta chains were sequenced from one sample in a study of shared clonotypes between healthy human individuals. This table comes from immunoSEQ multiplex PCR, and its TCRdb copy is limited to in-frame clones, with some not included. Of about 2.3 million clones listed, approximately 93% were seen once; the top ten hold about 0.37%. Sequenced input: naive CD4+ T cells from PBMCs. Noted subset: CD45RA+ positively selected. The receptors shown here come from a man between 18 and 35 years old in good health. Some clones in this sample may be carry-over from other donors' samples.

The CDR3 DNA is TGTGCCAGCGCTAACTACCCAGAAGAGACCCAGTACTTC. As protein: CASANYPEETQYF. V usage is TRBV18 and J usage is TRBJ2-5; no reliable D call. CDR1 KGHSH and CDR2 LQKENI come from the germline V gene. Trimming cost V 8 bases and J 3 bases, with 13 bases left between them. The CDR3 spans 13 residues.

J is TRBJ2-1 and V is TRBV28; D perhaps matches TRBD1 (5 bases). CDR1 is MDHEN and CDR2 is SYDVKM in the germline V gene. CDR3 length: 14 residues. Trimming pared 5 bases from V and 3 bases from J, leaving 11 bases between. CDR3 DNA: TGTGCCAGCAGTCAAGGGGCTAGCTACAATGAGCAGTTCTTC. Translation gives CASSQGASYNEQFF.

The chain links TRBV20-1 to TRBJ1-2, with TRBD1 matching over 7 bases. Trimming removed 2 bases from V and 6 bases from J; junction bases left unmatched: 0. Germline values: CDR1 DFQATT, CDR2 SNEGSKA (reference sequence). This CDR3 is 11 amino acids long. CDR3 in amino acids: CSARQGDGYTF. The CDR3 DNA reads as TGCAGTGCTAGACAGGGGGATGGCTACACCTTC.

This rearrangement joins TRBV11-2 to TRBJ1-1; no firm D call. Trimming shortened V by 3 bases and J by 2 bases, and 10 bases separated the two germline ends. Looked up from germline, CDR1 is SGHAT and CDR2 is FQNNGV. This CDR3 region has 14 residues. Here the CDR3 reads CASSFRTLNTEAFF. The DNA of the CDR3 is TGTGCCAGCAGCTTTAGGACCTTAAACACTGAAGCTTTCTTT.

This clone came up once. This sequence joins TRBV10-3 and TRBJ2-1; 16 positions match TRBD2. The germline gives CDR1 ENHRY, CDR2 SYGVKD. The CDR3 spans 15 residues. V dropped 6 bases and J dropped 9; count of bases not matched to a gene: 5. The CDR3 sequence is CAIRGLAGGPSEQFF. The CDR3, as DNA: TGTGCCATCAGGGGACTAGCGGGAGGGCCCTCTGAGCAGTTCTTC.

As to this clone: The sample holds other DNA sequences that translate to the same CDR3. The V gene is TRBV30, the J gene TRBJ1-1; D is unresolved. Per the germline V gene, CDR1 is GTSNPN and CDR2 is SVGIG (reference sequence). The CDR3 covers 12 residues. Deletions cut 2 bases from V and 0 bases from J, with 4 bases between. The CDR3 nucleotides are TGTGCCTGGAGTTCAATGAACACTGAAGCTTTCTTT. Translating it yields CAWSSMNTEAFF.

The chain is built from TRBV2 and TRBJ1-3; possibly TRBD1 for D (5 bases). This CDR3 region has 17 residues. From germline, CDR1 is SNHLY and CDR2 FYNNEI. V lost 1 base and J 0 bases, leaving 13 bases between the germline ends. The CDR3 nucleotides read TGTGCCAGCAGTGAAGGGGGCCCTATGCTCTCTGGAAACACCATATATTTT. It specifies CASSEGGPMLSGNTIYF.

V usage is TRBV19 and J usage is TRBJ1-5; D possibly corresponds to TRBD1 (6 bases). CDR3 length equals 16 residues. The germline gives CDR1 LNHDA, CDR2 SQIVND (reference sequence). Deletions cut 3 bases from V and 0 bases from J, with 12 bases between. In nucleotides, the CDR3 is TGTGCCAGTAGTATGTTCGGCAGGGGTAGCAATCAGCCCCAGCATTTT. This encodes CASSMFGRGSNQPQHF.

As regards this clone: Additional DNA sequences in this sample encode the identical CDR3. The V call is TRBV5-1, the J call TRBJ2-3; 8 nucleotides line up with TRBD1. Germline V CDR1 and CDR2: SGHRS, YFSETQ. The V gene end was trimmed by 0 bases and the J gene end by 5 bases; junction bases not matched to a gene: 2. The CDR3 has 14 amino acids. This CDR3 is CASSLGQGRDTQYF. In DNA, the CDR3 is TGCGCCAGCAGCTTGGGACAGGGGAGAGATACGCAGTATTTT.

The CDR3 bases are TGTGCCAGCACCTATCGAGGGACCTACAATGAGCAGTTCTTC. It encodes CASTYRGTYNEQFF. The chain carries TRBV2 and TRBJ2-1; a possible D gene is TRBD2 (5 bases). This CDR3 comprises 14 residues. Germline assignment: CDR1 SNHLY and CDR2 FYNNEI. V lost 7 bases and J 2 bases, leaving 12 bases between the germline ends.

The J gene is TRBJ2-7, the V gene TRBV28; TRBD2 aligns across 7 bases. The junction had 9 bases not matched to a gene; V was cut back by 3 bases and J by 4 bases. Germline CDR1 is MDHEN and CDR2 is SYDVKM. There are 15 residues in the CDR3. This chain's CDR3 is CASSFLPSGGYEQYF. CDR3 DNA sequence: TGTGCCAGCAGTTTTTTACCTTCGGGGGGTTACGAGCAGTACTTC.

This rearrangement joins TRBV29-1 to TRBJ1-1; weak D call: TRBD1 (6 bases). Germline CDR1 reads SQVTM; CDR2 reads ANQGSEA. The length of the CDR3 is 12 residues. V lost 7 bases and J 3 bases, leaving 12 bases between the germline ends. The CDR3 sequence: CSGTAGDTEAFF. The CDR3 region has the DNA TGCAGCGGGACCGCAGGGGACACTGAAGCTTTCTTT.

This clone was seen a single time. The chain recombines TRBV29-1 with TRBJ2-1, with 10 positions matching TRBD2. The CDR3 has 15 residues. Unmatched junction bases numbered 7, after V lost 5 bases and J lost 3 bases. Germline V gives CDR1 SQVTM, CDR2 ANQGSEA. The CDR3 nucleotides read TGCAGCGTTAAAGGACTAGCGGAAAACTACAATGAGCAGTTCTTC. Translating it yields CSVKGLAENYNEQFF.

This chain uses TRBV5-4 with TRBJ2-1, with 11 bases matching TRBD2. Germline values: CDR1 SGHNT, CDR2 YYREEE (reference sequence). Trimming cost V 3 bases and J 5 bases; bases outside gene matches: 4. This CDR3 is 15 amino acids long. CDR3 sequence (DNA): TGTGCCAGCAGCTCACAGACTAGCGGGAACAATGAGCAGTTCTTC. It translates to CASSSQTSGNNEQFF.

This rearrangement joins TRBV7-2 to TRBJ2-1, with 8 bases fitting TRBD2. Germline V gene lookup returns CDR1 SGHTA and CDR2 FQGNSA. CDR3 length equals 15 residues. The trim removed 2 bases at V and 5 bases at J, leaving 5 bases unmatched. CDR3 sequence reads: CASSLRLAGHNEQFF. The CDR3 DNA reads TGTGCCAGCAGCTTACGGCTAGCGGGTCACAATGAGCAGTTCTTC.

Details on this clone: This sample includes further DNA sequences coding for the same CDR3. The CDR3 nucleotides are TGTGCCAGCAGTTACTCCGGGACAGGTACCTACGAGCAGTACTTC. This encodes CASSYSGTGTYEQYF. The chain joins TRBV6-5 to TRBJ2-7; 8 bases are shared with TRBD1. V shed 0 bases and J 2 bases; nucleotides not matched to a gene: 3. The CDR3 is made up of 15 amino acids. Germline V lookup: CDR1 MNHEY, CDR2 SVGAGI.

Turning to this clone: Other DNA sequences in the same sample also yield this CDR3. CDR3 nucleotides: TGTGCCAGCAGCTTCGGGCTGAACACTGAAGCTTTCTTT. Its translation: CASSFGLNTEAFF. V is TRBV7-2 and J is TRBJ1-1; D unclear. The germline V gene encodes CDR1 SGHTA and CDR2 FQGNSA. Trimming removed 3 bases from V and 0 bases from J, with 5 bases in between. This CDR3 is 13 amino acids long.

The chain employs TRBV7-9 and TRBJ2-1; a weak D match, TRBD1 (6 bases). V was cut by 5 bases and J by 9 bases, with 20 bases left in between. This CDR3 contains 15 residues. Per germline, CDR1 SEHNR and CDR2 FQNEAQ (reference sequence). CDR3 sequence (DNA): TGTGCCAGCAGCGACGGGACACCAACAACTGGTGAGCAGTTCTTC. Translated, it gives CASSDGTPTTGEQFF.

This chain connects TRBV7-9 to TRBJ2-5, with D unclear. The germline CDR1 and CDR2 sequences are SEHNR and FQNEAQ (reference sequence). The CDR3 is made up of 14 amino acids. Trimming stripped 5 bases from V and 0 bases from J, with 10 bases between. CDR3 sequence: CASSRDRDQETQYF. In DNA form, the CDR3 reads TGTGCCAGCAGCCGCGACCGGGACCAAGAGACCCAGTACTTC.

The V and J genes are TRBV27 and TRBJ2-3; 8 bases agree with TRBD1. In germline, CDR1 is MNHEY, CDR2 SMNVEV (reference sequence). V was pared by 5 bases and J by 0 bases, with 7 bases of the junction left unmatched. This CDR3 has 16 amino acids. The CDR3 loop reads CASSLRGPGSTDTQYF. The CDR3 DNA reads TGTGCCAGCAGTCTCAGGGGGCCAGGTAGCACAGATACGCAGTATTTT.

The chain has TRBV15 and TRBJ2-1, with unresolved D. The ends were cut back, 5 bases at V and 10 bases at J, with 12 bases in the middle. Germline V gene data show CDR1 as LNHNV and CDR2 as YYDKDF (reference sequence). The CDR3 is 12 residues long. The CDR3 region is CATSYVLGEQFF. The CDR3 DNA follows: TGTGCCACCAGCTACGTTCTGGGGGAGCAGTTCTTC. Supplemented by reference TRBV15 and TRBJ2-1, the full variable domain reads DAMVIQNPRYQVTQFGKPVTLSCSQTLNHNVMYWYQQKSSQAPKLLFHYYDKDFNNEADTPDNFQSRRPNTSFCFLDIRSPGLGDTAMYLCATSYVLGEQFFGPGTRLTVL.

This clone has only one observation. The rearrangement uses TRBV19 and TRBJ2-3; possibly TRBD1 for D (5 bases). This CDR3 is 14 amino acids long. Trimming left V 4 bases short and J 4 bases short, with 12 bases between. Per germline, CDR1 LNHDA and CDR2 SQIVND (reference sequence). The CDR3 region is CASSTPQGPDTQYF. The CDR3 nucleotides are TGTGCCAGTAGTACCCCCCAGGGCCCAGATACGCAGTATTTT.

V is TRBV9 and J is TRBJ2-1, with TRBD2 matching 12 bases. The J segment lost 0 bases and the V segment lost 2 bases, leaving 9 bases of the junction unmatched. Germline lookup yields CDR1 SGDLS and CDR2 YYNGEE. The CDR3 spans 19 residues. CDR3 residues: CASSVGRLAGGNSYNEQFF. CDR3 nucleotide sequence: TGTGCCAGCAGCGTTGGTAGGCTAGCGGGAGGGAACTCCTACAATGAGCAGTTCTTC.

Points on this clone: The sample holds other DNA sequences that translate to the same CDR3. The V gene is TRBV30, the J gene TRBJ1-5, with a weak D call TRBD1 (5 bases). In germline, CDR1 is GTSNPN, CDR2 SVGIG (reference sequence). V was trimmed by 4 bases and J by 2 bases, leaving 9 bases between them. This CDR3 spans 13 amino acids. Here the CDR3 reads CAWTLGGNQPQHF. Here the CDR3 DNA reads TGTGCCTGGACGCTGGGGGGCAATCAGCCCCAGCATTTT.

This clone was seen just once. The chain carries TRBV28 and TRBJ2-1; D uncertain. The CDR3 consists of 13 residues. The germline V gene has CDR1 MDHEN and CDR2 SYDVKM. V was pared by 7 bases and J by 4 bases, with 11 bases between. DNA for the CDR3: TGTGCCAGCACCCTCGCTTCGTACAATGAGCAGTTCTTC. Protein sequence: CASTLASYNEQFF.